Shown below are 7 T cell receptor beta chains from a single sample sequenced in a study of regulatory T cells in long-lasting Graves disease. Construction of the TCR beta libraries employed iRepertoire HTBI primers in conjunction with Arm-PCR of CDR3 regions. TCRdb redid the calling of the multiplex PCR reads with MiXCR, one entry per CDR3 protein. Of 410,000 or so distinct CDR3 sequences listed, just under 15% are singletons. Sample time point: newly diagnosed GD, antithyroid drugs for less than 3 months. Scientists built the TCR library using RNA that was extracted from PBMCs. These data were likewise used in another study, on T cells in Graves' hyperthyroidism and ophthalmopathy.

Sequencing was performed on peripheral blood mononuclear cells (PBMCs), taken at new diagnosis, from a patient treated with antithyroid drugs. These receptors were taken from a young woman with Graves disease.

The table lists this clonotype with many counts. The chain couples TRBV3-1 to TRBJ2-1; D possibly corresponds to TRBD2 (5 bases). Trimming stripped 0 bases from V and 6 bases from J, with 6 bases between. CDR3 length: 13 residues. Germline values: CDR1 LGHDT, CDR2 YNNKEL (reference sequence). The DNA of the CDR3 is TGTGCCAGCAGCCAAGATGGAGGCAATGAGCAGTTCTTC. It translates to CASSQDGGNEQFF.

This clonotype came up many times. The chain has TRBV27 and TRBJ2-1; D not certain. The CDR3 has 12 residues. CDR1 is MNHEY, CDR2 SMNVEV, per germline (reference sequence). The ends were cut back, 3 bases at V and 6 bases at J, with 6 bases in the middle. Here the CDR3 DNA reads TGTGCCAGCAGTTTGTGGGGCAATGAGCAGTTCTTC. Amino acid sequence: CASSLWGNEQFF.

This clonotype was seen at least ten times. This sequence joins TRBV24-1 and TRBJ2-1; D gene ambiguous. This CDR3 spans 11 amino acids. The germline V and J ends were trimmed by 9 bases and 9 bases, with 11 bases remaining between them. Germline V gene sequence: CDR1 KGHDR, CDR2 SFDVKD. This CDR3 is CATWRDGEQFF. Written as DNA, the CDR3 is TGTGCCACCTGGAGAGATGGTGAGCAGTTCTTC.

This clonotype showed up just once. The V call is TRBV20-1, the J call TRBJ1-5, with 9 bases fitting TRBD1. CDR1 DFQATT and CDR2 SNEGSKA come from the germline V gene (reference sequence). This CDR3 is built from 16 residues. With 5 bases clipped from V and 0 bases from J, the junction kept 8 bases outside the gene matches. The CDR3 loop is CSAPGTGWDSNQPQHF. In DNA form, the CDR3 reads TGCAGTGCTCCCGGGACAGGGTGGGATAGCAATCAGCCCCAGCATTTT.

The CDR3 nucleotides are TGTGCCTGGCAACAGGGGTCCTACGAGCAGTACTTC. Its translation is CAWQQGSYEQYF. J is TRBJ2-7 and V is TRBV30, with 7 bases matching TRBD1. Germline lookup yields CDR1 GTSNPN and CDR2 SVGIG (reference sequence). V was pared by 5 bases and J by 1 base, with 2 bases of the junction left unmatched. There are 12 residues in the CDR3. Full variable domain (remainder filled in from reference TRBV30 and TRBJ2-7): SQTIHQWPATLVQPVGSPLSLECTVEGTSNPNLYWYRQAAGRGLQLLFYSVGIGQISSEVPQNLSASRPQDRQFILSSKKLLLSDSGFYLCAWQQGSYEQYFGPGTRLTVT.

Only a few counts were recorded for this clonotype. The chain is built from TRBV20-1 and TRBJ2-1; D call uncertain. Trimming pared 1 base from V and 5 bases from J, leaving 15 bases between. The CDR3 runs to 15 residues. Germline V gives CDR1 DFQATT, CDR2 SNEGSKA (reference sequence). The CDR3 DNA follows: TGCAGTGCTAGAGGGGTCCTAGTTGGGGACAATGAGCAGTTCTTC. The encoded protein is CSARGVLVGDNEQFF.

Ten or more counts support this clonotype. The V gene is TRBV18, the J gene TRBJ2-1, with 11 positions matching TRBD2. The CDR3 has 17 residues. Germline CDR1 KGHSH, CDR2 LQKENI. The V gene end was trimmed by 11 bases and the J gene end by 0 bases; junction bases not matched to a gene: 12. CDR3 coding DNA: TGTGCCTCAGGTCGGACTAGCGGGCCCAGCTCCTACAATGAGCAGTTCTTC. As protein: CASGRTSGPSSYNEQFF.